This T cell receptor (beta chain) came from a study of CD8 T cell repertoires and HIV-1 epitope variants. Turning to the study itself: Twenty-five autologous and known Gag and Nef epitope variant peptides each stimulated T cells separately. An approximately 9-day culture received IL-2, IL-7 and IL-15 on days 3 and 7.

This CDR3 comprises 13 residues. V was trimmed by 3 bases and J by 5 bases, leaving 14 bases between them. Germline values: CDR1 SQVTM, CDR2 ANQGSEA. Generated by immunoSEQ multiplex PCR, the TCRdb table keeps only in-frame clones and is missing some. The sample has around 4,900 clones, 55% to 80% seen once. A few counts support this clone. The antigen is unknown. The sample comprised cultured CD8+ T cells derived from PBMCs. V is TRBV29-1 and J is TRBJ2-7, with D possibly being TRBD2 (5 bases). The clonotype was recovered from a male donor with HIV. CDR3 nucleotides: TGCAGCGTTGACGGAGGAGGATCGGACGAGCAGTACTTC. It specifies CSVDGGGSDEQYF.